The T cell receptor beta chain under discussion was sequenced for a study of cytomegalovirus exposure and HLA in healthy donors. Across the whole study: An earlier analysis found some 120 million unique TCR beta sequences from 150 million to 200 million T cells.

Germline CDR1 is LNHDA and CDR2 is SQIVND (reference sequence). V was clipped by 3 bases and J by 8 bases; unmatched bases: 3. The CDR3 is made up of 13 amino acids. The PCR used 60 Vbeta and 13 Jbeta primers. Per the original methods: Around 80 million unique TCR beta chains, roughly 11 million of them shared, were counted by a later analysis. Produced via immunoSEQ multiplex PCR; TCRdb's table is partial and in-frame only. From that table come the V and J calls and clone size; the DNA was used to work out D and trimming. The sample shows about 89,000 clones, roughly 85% of them seen only once. Whole-study findings and limits: Most TCR sequences were rare, but some public TCRs occurred in many donors. Later on, a genetic analysis was performed. It linked a missense variant in DCLRE1C with V- and J-gene trimming of TCR beta.

Details on this clone: What it binds is not known.

This clonotype was sampled from a middle-aged man in good health and CMV-seropositive. This chain links TRBV19 with TRBJ2-1; 8 nucleotides align to TRBD1. Sequencing was carried out using PBMCs. In DNA form, the CDR3 reads TGTGCCAGTAGTATGGCAGGGGGCGATGAGCAGTTCTTC. This sequence encodes CASSMAGGDEQFF.